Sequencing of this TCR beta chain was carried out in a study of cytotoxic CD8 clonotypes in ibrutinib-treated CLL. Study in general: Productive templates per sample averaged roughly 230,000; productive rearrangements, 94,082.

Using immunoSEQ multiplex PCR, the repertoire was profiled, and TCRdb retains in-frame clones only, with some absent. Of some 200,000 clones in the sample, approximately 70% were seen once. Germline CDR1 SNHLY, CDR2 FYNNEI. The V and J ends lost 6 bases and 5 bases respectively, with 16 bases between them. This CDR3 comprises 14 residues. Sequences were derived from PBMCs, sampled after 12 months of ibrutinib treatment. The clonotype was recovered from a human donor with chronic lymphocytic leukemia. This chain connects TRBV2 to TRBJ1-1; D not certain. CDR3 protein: CASRVPVAGTEAFF. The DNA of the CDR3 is TGTGCCAGCAGGGTCCCGGTCGCGGGAACTGAAGCTTTCTTT.